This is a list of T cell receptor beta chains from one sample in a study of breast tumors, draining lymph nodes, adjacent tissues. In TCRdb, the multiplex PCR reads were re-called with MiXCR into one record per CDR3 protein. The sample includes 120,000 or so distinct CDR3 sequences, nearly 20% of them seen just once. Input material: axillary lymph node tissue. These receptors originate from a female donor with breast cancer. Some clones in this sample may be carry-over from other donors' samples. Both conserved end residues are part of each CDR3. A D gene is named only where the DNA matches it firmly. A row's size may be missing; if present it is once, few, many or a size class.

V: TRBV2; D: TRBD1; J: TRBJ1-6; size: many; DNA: TGTGCCAGCAGTGAAACCGGGACAGGGAGTTCACCCCTCCACTTT; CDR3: CASSETGTGSSPLHF
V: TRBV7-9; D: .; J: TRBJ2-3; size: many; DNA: TGTGCCAGCAGCTTACAGGGTATCACAGATACGCAGTATTTT; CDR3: CASSLQGITDTQYF
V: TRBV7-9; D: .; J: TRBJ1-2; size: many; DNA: TGTGCCAGCAGCTTATCACTATCAGAGGACTATGGCTACACCTTC; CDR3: CASSLSLSEDYGYTF
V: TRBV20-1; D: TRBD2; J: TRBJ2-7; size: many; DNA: TGCAGTGCCCCACGACTAGCGGGGGCCTACGAGCAGTACTTC; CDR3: CSAPRLAGAYEQYF
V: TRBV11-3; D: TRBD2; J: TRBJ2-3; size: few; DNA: TGTGCCAGCAGCTTTCGGTTCTGGACTAGCGGCACAGATACGCAGTATTTT; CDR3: CASSFRFWTSGTDTQYF
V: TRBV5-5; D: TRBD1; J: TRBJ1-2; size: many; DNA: TGTGCCAGCAGACGTACAGGGGGCGCTTCTCCGGGCTATGGCTACACCTTC; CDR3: CASRRTGGASPGYGYTF
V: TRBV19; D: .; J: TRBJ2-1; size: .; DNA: TGTGCCAGTAGTATATTCAGCGGAAGCTCCTACAATGAGCAGTTCTTC; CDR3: CASSIFSGSSYNEQFF
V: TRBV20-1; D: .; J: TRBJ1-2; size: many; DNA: TGCAGTGCTAGTCCCCCCCCGAGAGGGAACTATGGCTACACCTTC; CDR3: CSASPPPRGNYGYTF
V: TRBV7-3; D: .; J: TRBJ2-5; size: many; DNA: TGTGCCAGCAGCTTACAGGGGGGGCAGACCCAGTACTTC; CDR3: CASSLQGGQTQYF
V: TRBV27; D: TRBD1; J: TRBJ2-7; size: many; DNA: TGTGCCAGCAGTCCTCGGACAGGGGCCTACGAGCAGTACTTC; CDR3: CASSPRTGAYEQYF
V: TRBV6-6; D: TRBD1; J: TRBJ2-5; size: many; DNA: TGTGCCAGCGAACCTACAGGGGAAGAGACCCAGTACTTC; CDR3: CASEPTGEETQYF
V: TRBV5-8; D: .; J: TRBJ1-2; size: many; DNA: TGTGCCAGCAGGAACGGGGGCGGAGACTATGGCTACACCTTC; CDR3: CASRNGGGDYGYTF
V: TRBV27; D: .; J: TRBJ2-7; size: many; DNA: TGTGCCAGCAGTTTTGGGGGGGCGGTGTACTTC; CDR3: CASSFGGAVYF
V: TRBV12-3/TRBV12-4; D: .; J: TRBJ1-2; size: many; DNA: TGTGCCAGCAGTCCCGGGACGACCACCGGCTACACCTTC; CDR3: CASSPGTTTGYTF
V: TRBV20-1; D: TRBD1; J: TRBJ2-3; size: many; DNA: TGCAGTGCTAGAGCTCCGGGACAGGGGCCAGATACGCAGTATTTT; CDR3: CSARAPGQGPDTQYF
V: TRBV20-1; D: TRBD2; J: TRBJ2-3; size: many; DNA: TGCAGTGCTTCTACTAGCGCCCCGGACACAGATACGCAGTATTTT; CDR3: CSASTSAPDTDTQYF
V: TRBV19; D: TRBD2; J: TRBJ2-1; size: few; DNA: TGTGCCAGTAAATGGCGGGAGAGACACAATGAGCAGTTCTTC; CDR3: CASKWRERHNEQFF
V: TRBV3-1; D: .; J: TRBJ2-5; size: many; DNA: TGTGCCAGCAGCCAAGATGCCCTGGAGACCCAGTACTTC; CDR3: CASSQDALETQYF
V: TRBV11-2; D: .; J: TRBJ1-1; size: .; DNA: TGTGCCAGCAGCAGAGGCGGCGGAATGAACACTGAAGCTTTCTTT; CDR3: CASSRGGGMNTEAFF
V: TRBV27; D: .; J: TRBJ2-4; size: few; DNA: TGTGCCAGCAGTTTTACACATGGGGATGGCAAAAACATTCAGTACTTC; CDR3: CASSFTHGDGKNIQYF
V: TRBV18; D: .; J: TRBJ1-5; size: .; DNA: TGTGCCAGCTCACCATGGGATCTGAATCAGCCCCAGCATTTT; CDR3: CASSPWDLNQPQHF
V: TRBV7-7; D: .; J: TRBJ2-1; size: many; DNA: TGTGCTAGCAGCCGGACTCTTTACAATGAGCAGTTCTTC; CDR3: CASSRTLYNEQFF
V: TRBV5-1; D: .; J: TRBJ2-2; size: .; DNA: TGCGCCAGCAGCTTGGCACAGGTGAACACCGGGGAGCTGTTTTTT; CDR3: CASSLAQVNTGELFF
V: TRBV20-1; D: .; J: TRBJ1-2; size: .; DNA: TGCAGTGCTAGCTATGCAGCTAACTATGGCCACACCTTC; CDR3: CSASYAANYGHTF
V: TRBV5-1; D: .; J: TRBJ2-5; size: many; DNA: TGCGCCAGCAGCGCAATAGCTTTAGGGCAAGAGACCCAGTACTTC; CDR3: CASSAIALGQETQYF
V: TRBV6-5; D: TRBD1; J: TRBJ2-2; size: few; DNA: TGTGCCAGCAGGATGCCGGGACAGGGAAGAATCGGGGAGCTGTTTTTT; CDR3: CASRMPGQGRIGELFF
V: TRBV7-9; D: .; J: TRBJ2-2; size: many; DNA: TGTGCCAGCAGCTTAAAGGGATGGGTAGGAGAGCTGTTTTTT; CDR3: CASSLKGWVGELFF
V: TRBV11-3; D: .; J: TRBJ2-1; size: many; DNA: TGTGCCAGCAGCTTAGATCGAGGGAGTGAGCAGTTCTTC; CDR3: CASSLDRGSEQFF
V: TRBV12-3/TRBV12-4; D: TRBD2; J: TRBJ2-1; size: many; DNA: TGTGCCAGCAGTACTAGCGGGGGGGCCTACAATGAGCAGTTCTTC; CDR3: CASSTSGGAYNEQFF
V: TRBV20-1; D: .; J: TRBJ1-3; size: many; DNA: TGCAGTGCTAGTGAGCCCAACTCTGGAAACACCATATATTTT; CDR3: CSASEPNSGNTIYF
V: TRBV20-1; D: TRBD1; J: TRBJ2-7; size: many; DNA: TGCAGTGCTAGAGCCCCCGGACAGGTAGAGGTCCACGAGCAGTACTTC; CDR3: CSARAPGQVEVHEQYF
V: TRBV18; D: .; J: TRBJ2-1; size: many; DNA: TGTGCCAGCTCACACGCTGCTGGTGAGCAGTTCTTC; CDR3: CASSHAAGEQFF
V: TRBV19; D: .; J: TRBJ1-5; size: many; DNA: TGTGCCAGTAGTCGGGTGGCTTATAGCAATCAGCCCCAGCATTTT; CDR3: CASSRVAYSNQPQHF
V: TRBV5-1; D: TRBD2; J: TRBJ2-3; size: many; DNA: TGCGCCAGCAGCCGAGATGCAGCGGGGGGTACAGATACGCAGTATTTT; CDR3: CASSRDAAGGTDTQYF
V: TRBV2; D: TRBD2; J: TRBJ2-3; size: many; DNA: TGTGCCAGCAAGGGGACTAGTGGCGGACCAGATACGCAGTATTTT; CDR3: CASKGTSGGPDTQYF
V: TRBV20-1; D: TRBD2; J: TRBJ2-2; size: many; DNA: TGCAGTGCCGGACTAGCGGGAGGGTCTCGGACCGGGGAGCTGTTTTTT; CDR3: CSAGLAGGSRTGELFF
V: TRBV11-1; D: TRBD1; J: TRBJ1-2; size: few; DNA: TGTGCCAGCAGCACCGGGACAGGGGTCGCCTATGGCTACACCTTC; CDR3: CASSTGTGVAYGYTF
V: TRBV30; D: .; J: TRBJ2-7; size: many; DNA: TGTGCCTGGAGTGCCGACATATCCTACGAGCAGTACTTC; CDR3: CAWSADISYEQYF
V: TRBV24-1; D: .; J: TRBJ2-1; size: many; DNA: TGTGCCACCAGTGATCCGCAGGGGCGGAGTGAGCAGTTCTTC; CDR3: CATSDPQGRSEQFF
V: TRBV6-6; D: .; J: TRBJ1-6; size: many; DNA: TGTGCCAGCAGACAGGATGATAATTCACCCCTCCACTTT; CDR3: CASRQDDNSPLHF
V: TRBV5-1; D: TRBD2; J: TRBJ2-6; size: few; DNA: TGCGCCAGCAGCTTGGTGTGGGGGGACTACTCTGGGGCCAACGTCCTGACTTTC; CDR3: CASSLVWGDYSGANVLTF
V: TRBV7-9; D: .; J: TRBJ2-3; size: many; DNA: TGTGCCAGCAGCTTCGGCGGAACGAGCACAGATACGCAGTATTTT; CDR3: CASSFGGTSTDTQYF
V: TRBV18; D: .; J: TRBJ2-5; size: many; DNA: TGTGCCAGCTCACCATACCAGTCGGAGACCCAGTACTTC; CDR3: CASSPYQSETQYF
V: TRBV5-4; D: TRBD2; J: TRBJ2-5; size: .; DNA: TGTGCCAGCAGCTTGGAAAATTCCGTGAGCGGGAGTAAGACCCAGTACTTC; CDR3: CASSLENSVSGSKTQYF
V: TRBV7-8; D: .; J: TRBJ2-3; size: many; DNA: TGTGCCAGCAGCTTTAACAGCCCGACGGTGGCAGATACGCAGTATTTT; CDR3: CASSFNSPTVADTQYF
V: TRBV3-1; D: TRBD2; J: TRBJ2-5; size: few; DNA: TGTGCCAGCAGCCTGGGGAGTAGCGGGGGACTCCAAGAGACCCAGTACTTC; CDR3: CASSLGSSGGLQETQYF
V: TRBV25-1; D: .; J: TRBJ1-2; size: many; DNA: TGTGCCAGCAGTGAGTACCGGGGAGATGGCTACACCTTC; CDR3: CASSEYRGDGYTF
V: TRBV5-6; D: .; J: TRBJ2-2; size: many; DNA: TGTGCCAGCAGCCTCCAACAGGGATGGGAGAGCGGGGAGCTGTTTTTT; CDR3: CASSLQQGWESGELFF
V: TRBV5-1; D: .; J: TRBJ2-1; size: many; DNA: TGCGCCAGCAGCTTGCGGCAGGGGGGTATCTACAATGAGCAGTTCTTC; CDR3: CASSLRQGGIYNEQFF
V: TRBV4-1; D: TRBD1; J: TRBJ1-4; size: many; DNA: TGCGCCAGCAGCCAAAGAGGACAGGGGGACCTGTTTTTT; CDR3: CASSQRGQGDLFF
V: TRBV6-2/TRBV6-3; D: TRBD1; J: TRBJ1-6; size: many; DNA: TGTGCCAGCAGCTTCGGACAGGGACGATCACCCCTCCACTTT; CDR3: CASSFGQGRSPLHF
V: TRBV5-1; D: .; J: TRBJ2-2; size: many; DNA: TGCGCCACCCGGGGTGGAGTCCACACCGGGGAGCTGTTTTTT; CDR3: CATRGGVHTGELFF
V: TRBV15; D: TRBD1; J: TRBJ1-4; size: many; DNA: TGTGCCACCAGCACTGAAACAGGGGTAGCTAATGAAAAACTGTTTTTT; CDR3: CATSTETGVANEKLFF
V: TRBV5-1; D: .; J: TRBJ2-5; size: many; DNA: TGCGCCAGCAGCACACAGAAAGGACGAAAAGAGACCCAGTACTTC; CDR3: CASSTQKGRKETQYF
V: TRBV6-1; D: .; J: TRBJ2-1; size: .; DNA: TGTGCCAGCAGTGGGGGCAGGAGCTCCTACAATGAGCAGTTCTTC; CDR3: CASSGGRSSYNEQFF
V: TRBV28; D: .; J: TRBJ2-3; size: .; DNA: TGTGCCAGCAGCTACCCACCCATGACAGGAGATACGCAGTATTTT; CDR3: CASSYPPMTGDTQYF
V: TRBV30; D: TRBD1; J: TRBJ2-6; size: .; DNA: TGTGCCTGCGAACAGGGGTCTGGGGCCAACGTCCTGACTTTC; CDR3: CACEQGSGANVLTF